The 22 T cell receptor beta chains below were found in one sample sequenced in a study of blood T cell repertoires in COVID-19 (dated by TCRdb to about 2020). Library construction relied on the immunoSEQ multiplex PCR assay. TCRdb re-hosts the immuneACCESS table, in-frame sequences only. Its copies lack some clones; in the studies checked, an unresolved V gene accounts for under half of them, and the cause for the rest is not known. Across this sample there are some 150,000 clones, with around 84% seen only once. The ten largest clonotypes hold about 14% of the sample. Sample: peripheral blood. Receptors were obtained from an older woman with COVID-19, enrolled during active disease.

This chain links TRBV6-5 with TRBJ1-2; D might be TRBD1 (6 bases). Germline V lookup: CDR1 MNHEY, CDR2 SVGAGI. Trimming shortened V by 5 bases and J by 13 bases, and 14 bases separated the two germline ends. The length of the CDR3 is 11 residues. The CDR3: CASSLRDTVTF. Here the CDR3 DNA reads TGTGCCAGCAGTCTCCGGGACACAGTCACCTTC.

The rearrangement joins TRBV30 to TRBJ2-5; a possible D gene is TRBD2 (5 bases). V lost 0 bases and J 1 base, leaving 12 bases between the germline ends. Germline lookup yields CDR1 GTSNPN and CDR2 SVGIG (reference sequence). The CDR3 loop spans 15 amino acids. CDR3 loop: CAWSVRAGLQETQYF. In nucleotides, the CDR3 is TGTGCCTGGAGTGTACGCGCGGGCCTCCAAGAGACCCAGTACTTC.

The rearrangement uses TRBV25-1 and TRBJ2-2; D not certain. CDR3 size: 13 residues. CDR1 and CDR2 (germline): MGHDK, SYGVNS. The V gene lost 4 bases and the J gene lost 4 bases, with 7 bases spanning the gap. The CDR3 DNA follows: TGTGCCAGCAGTGGTACTGCCACCGGGGAGCTGTTTTTT. This encodes CASSGTATGELFF.

V gene TRBV5-1 combines with J gene TRBJ1-1; TRBD1 agrees at 7 bases. CDR1 SGHRS and CDR2 YFSETQ come from the germline V gene. The V gene end was trimmed by 2 bases and the J gene end by 3 bases; junction bases not matched to a gene: 1. This CDR3 comprises 13 residues. CDR3 bases: TGCGCCAGCAGCTTCCAGGGGGACACTGAAGCTTTCTTT. Amino acids: CASSFQGDTEAFF.

The chain is built from TRBV28 and TRBJ2-5; the match to TRBD1 covers 7 bases. Germline CDR1 is MDHEN and CDR2 is SYDVKM. V dropped 5 bases and J dropped 1; count of bases not matched to a gene: 4. This CDR3 region has 14 residues. The CDR3 nucleotides are TGTGCCAGCAGTGGAAGGGACAGCCAAGAGACCCAGTACTTC. Amino acid sequence: CASSGRDSQETQYF.

This clone appeared a single time. The rearrangement uses TRBV30 and TRBJ2-5; a weak D match, TRBD1 (6 bases). This CDR3 spans 15 amino acids. Germline CDR1 reads GTSNPN; CDR2 reads SVGIG (reference sequence). Trimming took off 1 base at V and 1 base at J, with 13 bases between the two ends. The CDR3 DNA follows: TGTGCCTGGAGTGCATCAGGGGACCTCCAAGAGACCCAGTACTTC. Translated: CAWSASGDLQETQYF.

The V gene is TRBV2, the J gene TRBJ1-2; a weak D match, TRBD1 (6 bases). Germline V gives CDR1 SNHLY, CDR2 FYNNEI. This CDR3 is built from 13 residues. The germline V and J ends were trimmed by 6 bases and 4 bases, with 12 bases remaining between them. Here the CDR3 DNA reads TGTGCCAGCAGCGAACAGGGTACCTATGGCTACACCTTC. It yields the protein CASSEQGTYGYTF.

The chain links TRBV5-6 to TRBJ1-2; D gene ambiguous. V shed 6 bases and J shed 4 bases, with 10 bases lying between them. Germline CDR1 reads SGHDT; CDR2 reads YYEEEE. CDR3 size: 12 residues. CDR3 in DNA: TGTGCCAGCACCGAGGGCCCCTATGGCTACACCTTC. It encodes CASTEGPYGYTF.

A few counts support this clone. The chain recombines TRBV7-2 with TRBJ2-7, with 8 bases lining up with TRBD2. V gave up 4 bases and J gave up 2 bases; unmatched junction bases: 4. CDR1 is SGHTA, CDR2 FQGNSA, per germline. This CDR3 comprises 14 residues. The CDR3 spells CASSSLGGAYEQYV. The CDR3 bases are TGTGCCAGCAGCTCCCTCGGGGGGGCCTACGAGCAGTACGTC.

The rearrangement uses TRBV28 and TRBJ1-1; 9 bases match TRBD1. The CDR3 consists of 14 residues. The germline V gene encodes CDR1 MDHEN and CDR2 SYDVKM. V trimming: 6 bases; J trimming: 5 bases; junction bases outside the gene matches: 7. This chain's CDR3 is CASRTGGSMTEAFF. DNA for the CDR3: TGTGCCAGCAGGACAGGGGGTAGTATGACTGAAGCTTTCTTT.

This clone was seen just once. This chain uses TRBV10-3 with TRBJ1-6; 10 nucleotides align to TRBD1. CDR3 length: 14 residues. V shed 6 bases, J shed 8 bases, and the junction held 4 bases outside the gene matches. Germline V gene data show CDR1 as ENHRY and CDR2 as SYGVKD. The CDR3 loop is CAIRVGTGDSPLHF. In DNA form, the CDR3 reads TGTGCCATCAGAGTTGGGACAGGGGATTCACCCCTCCACTTT.

This clone was seen only once. The chain has TRBV25-1 and TRBJ1-1, with D possibly matching TRBD1 (5 bases). The V gene lost 6 bases and the J gene lost 2 bases, with 10 bases spanning the gap. CDR1 and CDR2 (germline): MGHDK, SYGVNS. This CDR3 has 13 residues. The CDR3 is CASRSDSNTEAFF. The DNA for the CDR3 is TGTGCCAGCAGATCCGACAGCAACACTGAAGCTTTCTTT.

Comments on this clone: Other DNA sequences in this sample translate to the same CDR3. CDR3 DNA: TGTGCCAGCAGCTTAGACAGGGGTACTGAAGCTTTCTTT. This codes for CASSLDRGTEAFF. The chain is built from TRBV11-3 and TRBJ1-1, with D maybe TRBD1 (6 bases). V lost 0 bases and J 5 bases, leaving 7 bases between the germline ends. This CDR3 region has 13 residues. Germline V gives CDR1 SGHNT, CDR2 YENEEA.

The rearrangement uses TRBV4-1 and TRBJ2-1; TRBD2 agrees at 7 bases. There are 16 residues in the CDR3. J was trimmed by 3 bases and V by 3 bases; bases with no gene match: 8. From germline, CDR1 is MGHRA and CDR2 YSYEKL. The CDR3 region is CASSQLGLEGYNEQFF. The DNA of the CDR3 is TGCGCCAGCAGCCAGCTAGGACTAGAGGGCTACAATGAGCAGTTCTTC.

This rearrangement joins TRBV15 to TRBJ1-5; 7 nucleotides match TRBD1. Germline CDR1 reads LNHNV; CDR2 reads YYDKDF (reference sequence). CDR3 length equals 15 residues. After removal of 1 base from V and 3 bases from J, the junction contained 3 bases not matched to a gene. The CDR3 coding sequence is TGTGCCACCAGCAGAGTGGGACAGTCCAATCAGCCCCAGCATTTT. Its translation: CATSRVGQSNQPQHF. Supplemented by reference TRBV15 and TRBJ1-5, the full variable domain reads DAMVIQNPRYQVTQFGKPVTLSCSQTLNHNVMYWYQQKSSQAPKLLFHYYDKDFNNEADTPDNFQSRRPNTSFCFLDIRSPGLGDTAMYLCATSRVGQSNQPQHFGDGTRLSIL.

This sequence joins TRBV11-2 and TRBJ2-7; tentatively, D is TRBD1 (8 bases). In germline, CDR1 is SGHAT, CDR2 FQNNGV. Trimming took off 8 bases at V and 2 bases at J, with 16 bases between the two ends. This CDR3 comprises 14 residues. The CDR3 here is CASGRTGRAYEQYF. The CDR3 coding sequence is TGTGCCAGCGGAAGGACAGGGAGGGCCTACGAGCAGTACTTC.

This clone was seen a handful of times. The chain employs TRBV11-3 and TRBJ2-2; no reliable D call. Germline V gene sequence: CDR1 SGHNT, CDR2 YENEEA. Trimming cost V 5 bases and J 3 bases, with 25 bases left between them. The CDR3 sequence is 19 residues long. CDR3 nucleotides: TGTGCCAGCAGCCCTCTCCCTAACGGCCAACAGATATACACCGGGGAGCTGTTTTTT. Protein sequence: CASSPLPNGQQIYTGELFF.

The rearrangement links TRBV27 to TRBJ2-7; 12 bases are shared with TRBD2. This CDR3 is 16 amino acids long. Germline values: CDR1 MNHEY, CDR2 SMNVEV (reference sequence). V trimming: 5 bases; J trimming: 2 bases; junction bases outside the gene matches: 7. The CDR3 reads CASSPPASGRAYEQYF. The CDR3, as DNA: TGTGCCAGCAGTCCGCCGGCTAGCGGGAGGGCCTACGAGCAGTACTTC.

This chain uses TRBV10-3 with TRBJ1-1; D ambiguous. The CDR3 is made up of 13 amino acids. V lost 6 bases to trimming and J lost 4 bases, with 12 bases between them. CDR1 is ENHRY and CDR2 is SYGVKD in the germline V gene. CDR3: CAISPGVSTEAFF. CDR3 coding DNA: TGTGCCATCAGCCCCGGGGTTAGCACTGAAGCTTTCTTT.

The CDR3 DNA reads TGTGCCAGCAGTTCCTCCGGGACAGGCAAAGAGACCCAGTACTTC. The encoded protein is CASSSSGTGKETQYF. The chain uses TRBV28 and TRBJ2-5; TRBD1 agrees at 8 bases. V shed 4 bases and J 3 bases; nucleotides not matched to a gene: 7. The CDR3 sequence is 15 residues long. Germline V gene lookup returns CDR1 MDHEN and CDR2 SYDVKM.

This rearrangement joins TRBV5-1 to TRBJ2-7; D might be TRBD1 (6 bases). The germline V and J ends were trimmed by 2 bases and 5 bases, with 14 bases remaining between them. Germline V gene data show CDR1 as SGHRS and CDR2 as YFSETQ. The CDR3 has 14 residues. The CDR3 region has the DNA TGCGCCAGCAGCTTAGGGGGTAAGGAGGACGAGCAGTACGTC. This codes for CASSLGGKEDEQYV.

This clone was found once. The chain combines TRBV27 with TRBJ2-1; 8 bases fit TRBD2. Germline loops: CDR1 MNHEY, CDR2 SMNVEV (reference sequence). CDR3 length: 19 residues. The V gene end was trimmed by 7 bases and the J gene end by 0 bases; junction bases not matched to a gene: 17. CDR3 loop: CASNQGVGGGRSSYNEQFF. CDR3 in DNA: TGTGCCAGCAACCAAGGGGTGGGTGGCGGGAGGAGCTCCTACAATGAGCAGTTCTTC.